The 3 T cell receptor beta chains given below trace back to one sample, sequenced in a study of cytomegalovirus exposure and HLA in healthy donors. The primer mix had 60 Vbeta and 13 Jbeta primers. Here immunoSEQ multiplex PCR was the method, and the copy in TCRdb shows in-frame clones only, minus some. The sample contains about 150,000 clones, 76% of which appear only once. The specimen was PBMCs. The source is a male donor in good health and CMV-seronegative.

This clone was detected once. The J gene is TRBJ2-2, the V gene TRBV7-2; 9 positions agree with TRBD2. Per germline, CDR1 SGHTA and CDR2 FQGNSA. V lost 2 bases, J lost 7 bases, and 14 bases stayed unmatched. This CDR3 spans 18 amino acids. The CDR3 spells CASSLWASGRRMGGELFF. The CDR3 coding sequence is TGTGCCAGCAGCTTATGGGCGAGCGGGAGGAGGATGGGCGGGGAGCTGTTTTTT.

The rearrangement uses TRBV27 and TRBJ1-2, with unresolved D. The CDR3 contains 13 residues. Germline V gene sequence: CDR1 MNHEY, CDR2 SMNVEV (reference sequence). The germline V and J ends were trimmed by 8 bases and 0 bases, with 10 bases remaining between them. CDR3 loop: CASGRNTNYGYTF. As DNA, the CDR3 is TGTGCCAGCGGTCGAAACACTAACTATGGCTACACCTTC.

The chain recombines TRBV19 with TRBJ1-6, with D possibly matching TRBD1 (6 bases). The CDR3 is made up of 13 amino acids. The V and J ends lost 7 bases and 7 bases respectively, with 11 bases between them. Germline CDR1 is LNHDA and CDR2 is SQIVND (reference sequence). Here the CDR3 DNA reads TGTGCCAGTACAAGGACAGCGAATTCACCCCTCCACTTT. Translating gives CASTRTANSPLHF.